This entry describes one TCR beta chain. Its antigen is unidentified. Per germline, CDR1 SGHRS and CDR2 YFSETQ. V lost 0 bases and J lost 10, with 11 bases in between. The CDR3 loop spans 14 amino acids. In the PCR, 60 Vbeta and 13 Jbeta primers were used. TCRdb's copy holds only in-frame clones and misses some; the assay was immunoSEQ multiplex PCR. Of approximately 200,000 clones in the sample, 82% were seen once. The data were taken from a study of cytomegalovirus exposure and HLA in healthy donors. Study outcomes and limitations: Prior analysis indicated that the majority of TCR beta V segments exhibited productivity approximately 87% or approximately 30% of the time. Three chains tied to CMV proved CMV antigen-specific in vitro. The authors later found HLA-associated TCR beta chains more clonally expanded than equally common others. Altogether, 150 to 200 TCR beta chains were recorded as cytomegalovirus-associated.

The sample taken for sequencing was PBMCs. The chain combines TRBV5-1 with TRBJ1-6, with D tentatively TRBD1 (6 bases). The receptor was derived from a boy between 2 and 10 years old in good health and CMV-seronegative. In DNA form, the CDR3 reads TGCGCCAGCAGCTTGGAAGGCAGGGGCTCACCCCTCCACTTT. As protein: CASSLEGRGSPLHF.